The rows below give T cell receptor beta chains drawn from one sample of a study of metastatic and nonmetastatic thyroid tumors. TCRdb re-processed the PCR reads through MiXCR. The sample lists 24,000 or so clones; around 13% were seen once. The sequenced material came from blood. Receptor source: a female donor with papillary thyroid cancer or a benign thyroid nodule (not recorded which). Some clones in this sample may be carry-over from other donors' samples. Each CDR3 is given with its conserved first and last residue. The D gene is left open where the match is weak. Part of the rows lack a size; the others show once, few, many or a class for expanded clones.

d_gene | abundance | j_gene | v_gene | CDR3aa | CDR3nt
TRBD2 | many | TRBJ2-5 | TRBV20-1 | CSARDLRTSGAQETQYF | TGCAGTGCTAGAGATCTCCGGACTAGCGGGGCGCAAGAGACCCAGTACTTC
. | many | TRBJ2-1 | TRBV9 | CASSGLDGNEQFF | TGTGCCAGCAGCGGACTCGATGGCAATGAGCAGTTCTTC
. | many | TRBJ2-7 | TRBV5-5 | CASSFGTTYEQYF | TGTGCCAGCAGCTTCGGCACCACCTACGAGCAGTACTTC
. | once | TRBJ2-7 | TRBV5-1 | CASSLESVYEQYF | TGCGCCAGCAGCTTGGAATCAGTCTACGAGCAGTACTTC
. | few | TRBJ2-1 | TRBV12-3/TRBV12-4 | CASSLYGNYNEQFF | TGTGCCAGCAGTTTATATGGAAACTACAATGAGCAGTTCTTC
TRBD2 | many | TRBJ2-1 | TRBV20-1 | CSARGTSGKGNEQFF | TGCAGTGCTAGAGGGACTAGCGGGAAGGGCAATGAGCAGTTCTTC
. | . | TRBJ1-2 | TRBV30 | CAWRRDMALYGYTF | TGTGCCTGGCGCCGGGACATGGCTCTATATGGCTACACCTTC
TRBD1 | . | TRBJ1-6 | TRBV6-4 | CASSGDRCEGSPLHF | TGTGCCAGCAGTGGGGACAGGTGCGAGGGTTCACCCCTCCACTTT
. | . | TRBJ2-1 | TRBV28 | CASRGGLRVNEQFF | TGTGCCAGCAGGGGGGGTCTGAGAGTCAATGAGCAGTTCTTC
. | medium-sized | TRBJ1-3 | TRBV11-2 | CASSSLGASGSTIYF | TGTGCCAGCAGCTCCCTAGGGGCGTCCGGAAGCACCATATATTTT
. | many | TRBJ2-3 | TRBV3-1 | CASTPGNPFGTDTQYF | TGTGCCAGCACCCCGGGGAACCCTTTTGGGACAGATACGCAGTATTTT
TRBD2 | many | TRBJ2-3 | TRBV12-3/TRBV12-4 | CASSLASGGTPDTQYF | TGTGCCAGCAGTTTAGCGAGCGGGGGGACCCCAGATACGCAGTATTTT
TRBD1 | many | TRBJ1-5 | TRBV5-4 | CASSRDRGNQPQHF | TGTGCCAGCAGCCGGGACAGGGGCAATCAGCCCCAGCATTTT
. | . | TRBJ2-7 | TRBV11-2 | CASSRQGISGGEQQYF | TGTGCCAGCAGTAGACAGGGCATTAGTGGGGGGGAGCAGCAGTACTTC
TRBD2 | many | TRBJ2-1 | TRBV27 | CASSFGETSGRAPQFF | TGTGCCAGCAGTTTTGGGGAGACTAGCGGGAGAGCGCCCCAGTTCTTC
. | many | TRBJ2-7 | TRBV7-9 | CASSLGEHYEQYF | TGTGCCAGCAGCCTCGGAGAACACTACGAGCAGTACTTC
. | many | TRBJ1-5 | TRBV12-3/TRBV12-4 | CASSVILPQHF | TGTGCCAGCTCAGTTATATTGCCCCAGCATTTT
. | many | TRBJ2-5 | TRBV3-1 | CASSPNGDVKTQYF | TGTGCCAGCAGCCCCAACGGGGATGTGAAGACCCAGTACTTC
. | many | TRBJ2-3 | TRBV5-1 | CASTTYRGAGAEDTQYF | TGCGCCAGCACCACATACAGGGGGGCGGGAGCAGAAGATACGCAGTATTTT
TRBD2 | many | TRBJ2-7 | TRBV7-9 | CASRPPSGSPHHLYEQYF | TGTGCCAGCAGACCCCCTAGCGGGAGTCCCCATCACCTCTACGAGCAGTACTTC
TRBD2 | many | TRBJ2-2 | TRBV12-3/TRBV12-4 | CASSPGTSGGELFF | TGTGCCAGCAGTCCTGGGACTAGCGGCGGGGAGCTGTTTTTT
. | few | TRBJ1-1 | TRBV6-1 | CASSALIENTEAFF | TGTGCCAGCAGTGCCCTTATAGAAAACACTGAAGCTTTCTTT
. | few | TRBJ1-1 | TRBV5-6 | CASSLEGRGDSAFF | TGTGCCAGCAGCTTGGAAGGACGCGGGGATTCGGCTTTCTTT
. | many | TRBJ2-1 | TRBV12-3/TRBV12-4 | CASSLAGRTYNEQFF | TGTGCCAGCAGTTTAGCCGGGAGAACCTACAATGAGCAGTTCTTC
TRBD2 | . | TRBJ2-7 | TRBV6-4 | CASRWAGEYYEQYF | TGTGCCAGCAGGTGGGCGGGGGAATACTACGAGCAGTACTTC
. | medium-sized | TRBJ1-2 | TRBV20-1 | CSASRPVGIYGYTF | TGCAGTGCTAGCCGCCCGGTGGGCATCTATGGCTACACCTTC
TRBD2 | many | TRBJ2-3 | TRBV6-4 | CASSELAGATDTQYF | TGTGCCAGCAGTGAACTAGCGGGGGCCACAGATACGCAGTATTTT
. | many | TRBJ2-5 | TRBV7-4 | CASRMAVTLQETQYF | TGTGCCAGCCGTATGGCCGTAACCCTCCAAGAGACCCAGTACTTC
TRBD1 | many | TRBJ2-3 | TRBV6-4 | CASGGQGGTDTQYF | TGTGCCAGCGGCGGACAGGGGGGCACAGATACGCAGTATTTT
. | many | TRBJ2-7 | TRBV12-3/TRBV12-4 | CASSFSSVSSYEQYF | TGTGCCAGCAGTTTTAGTTCCGTGAGCTCCTACGAGCAGTACTTC
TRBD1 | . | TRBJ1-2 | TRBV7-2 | CASSPKLQGVYCYTF | TGTGCCAGCAGCCCTAAACTCCAGGGGGTTTATTGCTACACCTTC
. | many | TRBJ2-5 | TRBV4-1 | CASSQDQVRGTQYF | TGCGCCAGCAGCCAAGATCAAGTTCGGGGGACCCAGTACTTC
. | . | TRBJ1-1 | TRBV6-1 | CPEGRAYTMNTEAFF | TGTCCCGAAGGAAGGGCCTATACCATGAACACTGAAGCTTTCTTT
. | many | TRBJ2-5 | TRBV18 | CASSPPGFEGETQYF | TGTGCCAGCTCACCACCGGGTTTTGAGGGAGAGACCCAGTACTTC
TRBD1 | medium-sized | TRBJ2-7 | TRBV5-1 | CASSWPKGQGSDEQYF | TGCGCCAGCAGCTGGCCGAAGGGACAGGGGTCGGACGAGCAGTACTTC
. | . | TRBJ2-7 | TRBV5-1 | CASSSTVEGEGEQYF | TGCGCCAGCAGCTCAACGGTTGAGGGAGAGGGCGAGCAGTACTTC
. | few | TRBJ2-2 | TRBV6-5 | CASSSVGVRDTGELFF | TGTGCCAGCAGTTCAGTTGGAGTCCGGGACACCGGGGAGCTGTTTTTT
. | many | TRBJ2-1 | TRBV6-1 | CASSTATAYEQFF | TGTGCCAGCAGTACTGCGACAGCTTATGAGCAGTTCTTC
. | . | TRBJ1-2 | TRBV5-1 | CASSLDHWGQGDGYTF | TGCGCCAGCAGCTTGGATCATTGGGGGCAGGGAGATGGCTACACCTTC
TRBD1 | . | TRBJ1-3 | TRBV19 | CASSITGQGSGNTIYF | TGTGCCAGTAGTATAACGGGACAGGGGTCTGGAAACACCATATATTTT
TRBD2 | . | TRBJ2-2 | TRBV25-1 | CASSQQELGTSGRWGELFF | TGTGCCAGCAGTCAGCAAGAACTGGGGACTAGCGGGAGGTGGGGGGAGCTGTTTTTT
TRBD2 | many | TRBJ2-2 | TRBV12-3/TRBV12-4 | CASRSLRTRGNTGELFF | TGTGCCAGCAGGAGTCTTCGGACTAGGGGGAACACCGGGGAGCTGTTTTTT
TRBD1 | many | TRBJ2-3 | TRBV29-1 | CSIRTGGFTDTQYF | TGCAGCATAAGGACAGGGGGCTTCACAGATACGCAGTATTTT
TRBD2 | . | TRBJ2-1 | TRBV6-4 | CASSALAGDWYEQFF | TGTGCCAGCAGTGCCCTAGCGGGAGATTGGTATGAGCAGTTCTTC